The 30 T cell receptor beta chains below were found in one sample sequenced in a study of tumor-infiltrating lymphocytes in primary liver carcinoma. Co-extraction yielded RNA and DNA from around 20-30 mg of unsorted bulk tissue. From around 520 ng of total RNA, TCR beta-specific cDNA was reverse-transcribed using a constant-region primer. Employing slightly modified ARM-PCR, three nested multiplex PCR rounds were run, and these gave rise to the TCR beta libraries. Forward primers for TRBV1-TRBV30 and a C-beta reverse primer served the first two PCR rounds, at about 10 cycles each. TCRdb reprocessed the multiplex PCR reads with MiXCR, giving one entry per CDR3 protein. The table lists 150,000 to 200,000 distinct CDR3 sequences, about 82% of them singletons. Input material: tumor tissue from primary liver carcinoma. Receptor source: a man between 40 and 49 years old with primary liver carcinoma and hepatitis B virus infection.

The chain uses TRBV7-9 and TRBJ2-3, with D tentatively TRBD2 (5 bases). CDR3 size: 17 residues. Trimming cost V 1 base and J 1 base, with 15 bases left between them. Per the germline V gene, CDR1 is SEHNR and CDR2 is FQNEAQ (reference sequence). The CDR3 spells CASSLGRGWRCTDTQYF. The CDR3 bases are TGTGCCAGCAGCTTAGGTAGAGGGTGGCGGTGCACAGATACGCAGTATTTT.

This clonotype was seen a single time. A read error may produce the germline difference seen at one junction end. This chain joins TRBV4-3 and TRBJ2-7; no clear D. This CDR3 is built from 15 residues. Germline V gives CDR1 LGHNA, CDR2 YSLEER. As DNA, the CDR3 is TGCGCCAGTAGCCAAGGCACCGGGTCTAAGTACGAGCAGTACTTC. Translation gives CASSQGTGSKYEQYF.

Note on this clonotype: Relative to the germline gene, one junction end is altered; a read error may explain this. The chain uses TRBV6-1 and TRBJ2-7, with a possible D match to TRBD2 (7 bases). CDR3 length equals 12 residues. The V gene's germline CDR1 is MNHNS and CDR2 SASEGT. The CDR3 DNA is TGTGTCAGCAGGGAGGGGGTAGGAAAGCACTACTTC. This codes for CVSREGVGKHYF.

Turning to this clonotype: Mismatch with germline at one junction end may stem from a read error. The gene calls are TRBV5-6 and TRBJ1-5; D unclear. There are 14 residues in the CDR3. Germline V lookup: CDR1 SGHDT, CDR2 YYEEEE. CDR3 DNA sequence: TGTGTCAGCTGCTTGGGGAGGGTAAATCAGCCCCAGCATTTT. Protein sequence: CVSCLGRVNQPQHF.

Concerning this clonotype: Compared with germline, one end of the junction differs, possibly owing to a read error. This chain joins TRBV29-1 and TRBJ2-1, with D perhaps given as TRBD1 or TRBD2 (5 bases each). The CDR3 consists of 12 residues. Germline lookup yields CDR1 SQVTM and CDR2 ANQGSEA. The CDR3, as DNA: TGCAGTGTTGATCTGGGGGTGGATAAGCAGTTCTTC. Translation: CSVDLGVDKQFF.

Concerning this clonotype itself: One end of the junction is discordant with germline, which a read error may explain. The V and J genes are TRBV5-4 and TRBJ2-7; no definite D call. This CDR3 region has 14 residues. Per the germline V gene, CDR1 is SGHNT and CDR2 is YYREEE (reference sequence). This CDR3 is CASSLRDLPYEQYF. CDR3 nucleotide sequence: TGTGCCAGTAGCTTGCGAGACTTACCCTACGAGCAGTACTTC.

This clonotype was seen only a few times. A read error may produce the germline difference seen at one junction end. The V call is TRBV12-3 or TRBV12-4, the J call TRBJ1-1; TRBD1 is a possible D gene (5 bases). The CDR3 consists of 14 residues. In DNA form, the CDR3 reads TGTGCCAGCAGGACCTCCGCTTTAGGGACTGAAGCCCTCTTT. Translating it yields CASRTSALGTEALF.

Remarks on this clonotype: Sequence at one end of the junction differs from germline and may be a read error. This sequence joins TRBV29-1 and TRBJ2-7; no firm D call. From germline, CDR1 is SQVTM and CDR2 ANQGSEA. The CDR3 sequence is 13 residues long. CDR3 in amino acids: CSGRLAEGHEQCF. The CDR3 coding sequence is TGCAGCGGGCGACTTGCGGAAGGGCACGAGCAGTGTTTC.

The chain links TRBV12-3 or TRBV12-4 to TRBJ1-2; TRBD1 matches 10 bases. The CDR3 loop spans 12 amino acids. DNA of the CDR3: TGTATCATCGGACAGGGGGTCAATGGCTACACCTTC. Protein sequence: CIIGQGVNGYTF.

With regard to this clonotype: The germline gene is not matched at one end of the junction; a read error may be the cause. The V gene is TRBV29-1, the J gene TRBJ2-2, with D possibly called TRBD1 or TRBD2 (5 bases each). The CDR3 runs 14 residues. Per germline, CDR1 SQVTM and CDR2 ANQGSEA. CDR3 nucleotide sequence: TGCATCGTCCTCGGTCCGGGACCCACCGGGGAGCTGTTATTC. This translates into CIVLGPGPTGELLF.

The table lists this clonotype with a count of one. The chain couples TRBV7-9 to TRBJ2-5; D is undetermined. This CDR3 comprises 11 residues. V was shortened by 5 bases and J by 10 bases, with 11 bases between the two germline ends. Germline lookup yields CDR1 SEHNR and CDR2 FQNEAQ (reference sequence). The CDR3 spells CASSMKEIQYF. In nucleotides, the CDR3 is TGTGCCAGCAGCATGAAAGAAATCCAGTACTTC.

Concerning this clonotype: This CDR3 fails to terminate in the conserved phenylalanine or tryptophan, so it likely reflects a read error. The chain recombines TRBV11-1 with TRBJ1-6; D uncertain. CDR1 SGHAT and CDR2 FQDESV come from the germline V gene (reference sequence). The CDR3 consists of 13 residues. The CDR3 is CASSQTLVSPLHL. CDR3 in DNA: TGTGCAAGCAGCCAGACACTGGTTTCACCCCTCCACTTA.

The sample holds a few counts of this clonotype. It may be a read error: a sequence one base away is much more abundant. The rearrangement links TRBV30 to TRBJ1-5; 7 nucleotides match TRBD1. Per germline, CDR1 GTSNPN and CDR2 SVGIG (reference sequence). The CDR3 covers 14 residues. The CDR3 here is CVWSQGQSNQPQHF. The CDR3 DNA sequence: TGTGTCTGGAGCCAGGGACAGAGCAATCAGCCCCAGCATTTT.

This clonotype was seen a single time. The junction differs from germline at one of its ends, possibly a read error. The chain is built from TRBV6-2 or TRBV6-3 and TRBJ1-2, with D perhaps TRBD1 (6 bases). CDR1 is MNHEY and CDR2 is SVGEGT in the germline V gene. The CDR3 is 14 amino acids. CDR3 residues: CASSASTGMGGYTF. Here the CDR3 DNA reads TGTGCCAGCAGTGCCTCGACAGGCATGGGGGGCTACACTTTC.

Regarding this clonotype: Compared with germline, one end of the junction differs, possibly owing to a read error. The CDR3 nucleotides are TGCAGTGTTAGACGGTTGGTGAATGAGCAGTTCTTC. Amino acid sequence: CSVRRLVNEQFF. The chain joins TRBV20-1 to TRBJ2-1; no firm D call. Per germline, CDR1 DFQATT and CDR2 SNEGSKA (reference sequence). CDR3 length: 12 amino acids.

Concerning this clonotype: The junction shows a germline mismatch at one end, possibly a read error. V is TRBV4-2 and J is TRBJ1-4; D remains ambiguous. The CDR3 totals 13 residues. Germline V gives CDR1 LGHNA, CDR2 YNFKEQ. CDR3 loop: CASSQPHCEKLFF. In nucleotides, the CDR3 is TGTGCAAGCAGCCAGCCGCACTGTGAAAAACTGTTTTTT.

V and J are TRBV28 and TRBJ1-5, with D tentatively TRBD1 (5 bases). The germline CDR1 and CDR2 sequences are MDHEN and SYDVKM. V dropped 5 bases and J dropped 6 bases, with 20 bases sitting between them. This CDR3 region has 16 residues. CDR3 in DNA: TGTGCCAGCAGTCCCCTAAGTCAGGGCCGCAGTCAGCCCCAGCATTTT. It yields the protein CASSPLSQGRSQPQHF.

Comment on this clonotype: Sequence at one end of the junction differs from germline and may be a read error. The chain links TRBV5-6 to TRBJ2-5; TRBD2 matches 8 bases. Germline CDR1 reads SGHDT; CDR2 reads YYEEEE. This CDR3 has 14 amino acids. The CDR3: CVSSLETSEETQYF. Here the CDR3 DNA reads TGTGTCAGCAGCTTGGAGACTAGCGAAGAGACCCAGTACTTC.

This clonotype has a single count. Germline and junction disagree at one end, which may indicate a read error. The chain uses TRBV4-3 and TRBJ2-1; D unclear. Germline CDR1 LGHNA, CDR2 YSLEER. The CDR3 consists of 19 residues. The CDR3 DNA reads TGCACCAGCAGCCAACTCCCACACCAGGACGTGGCACACTACAATGATCAGTTCTTC. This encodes CTSSQLPHQDVAHYNDQFF.

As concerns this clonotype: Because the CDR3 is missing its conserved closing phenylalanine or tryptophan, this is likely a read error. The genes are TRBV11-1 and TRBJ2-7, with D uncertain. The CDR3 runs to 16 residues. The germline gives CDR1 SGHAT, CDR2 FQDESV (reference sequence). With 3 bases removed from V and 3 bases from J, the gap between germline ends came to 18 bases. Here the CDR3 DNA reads TGTGCCAGCAGCTTTGCACAGACCGAGGCGAACTACGAGCAGTACTCC. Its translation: CASSFAQTEANYEQYS.

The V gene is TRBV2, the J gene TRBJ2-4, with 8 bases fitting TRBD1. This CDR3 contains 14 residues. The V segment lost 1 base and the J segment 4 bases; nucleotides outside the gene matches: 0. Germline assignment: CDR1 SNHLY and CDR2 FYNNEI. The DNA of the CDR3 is TGTGCCAGCAGTGAAGGACAGGGGAAAAACATTCAGTACTTC. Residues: CASSEGQGKNIQYF.

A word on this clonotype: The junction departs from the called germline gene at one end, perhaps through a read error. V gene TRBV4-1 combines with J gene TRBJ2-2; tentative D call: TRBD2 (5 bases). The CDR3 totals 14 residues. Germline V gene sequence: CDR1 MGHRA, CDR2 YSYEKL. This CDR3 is CASSLRERTGELCF. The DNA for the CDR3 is TGCGCCAGCAGCCTGAGGGAAAGGACCGGGGAGTTGTGTTTT.

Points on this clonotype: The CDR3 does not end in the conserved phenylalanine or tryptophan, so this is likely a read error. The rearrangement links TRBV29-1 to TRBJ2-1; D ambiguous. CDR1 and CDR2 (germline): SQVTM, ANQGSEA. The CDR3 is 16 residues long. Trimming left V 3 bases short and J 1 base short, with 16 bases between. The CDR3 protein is CSVDLLDASSYNEQFI. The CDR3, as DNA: TGCAGCGTTGATCTTCTGGACGCCAGTTCCTACAATGAGCAGTTCATC.

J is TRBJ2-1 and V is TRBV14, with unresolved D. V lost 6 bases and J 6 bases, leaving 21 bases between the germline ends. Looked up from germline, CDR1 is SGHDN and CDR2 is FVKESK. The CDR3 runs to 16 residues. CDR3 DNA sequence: TGTGCCAGCAGTGCAGTAGCTGGATGGATAATCAATGAGCAGTTCTTC. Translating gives CASSAVAGWIINEQFF.

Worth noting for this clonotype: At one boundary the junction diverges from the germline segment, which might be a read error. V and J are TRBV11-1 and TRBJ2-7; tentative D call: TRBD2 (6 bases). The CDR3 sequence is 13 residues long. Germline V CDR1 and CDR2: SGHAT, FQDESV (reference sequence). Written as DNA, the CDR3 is TGTGCCAGCGGGGGGACGCGATCCTACGAGCAGTATTTC. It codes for CASGGTRSYEQYF.

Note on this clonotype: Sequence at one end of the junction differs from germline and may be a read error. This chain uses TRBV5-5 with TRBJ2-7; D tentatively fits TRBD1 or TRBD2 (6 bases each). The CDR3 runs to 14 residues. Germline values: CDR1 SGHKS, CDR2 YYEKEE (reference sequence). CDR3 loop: CASSGERGVYEQCF. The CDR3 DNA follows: TGTGCCAGCAGCGGGGAGAGGGGGGTTTACGAGCAGTGCTTC.

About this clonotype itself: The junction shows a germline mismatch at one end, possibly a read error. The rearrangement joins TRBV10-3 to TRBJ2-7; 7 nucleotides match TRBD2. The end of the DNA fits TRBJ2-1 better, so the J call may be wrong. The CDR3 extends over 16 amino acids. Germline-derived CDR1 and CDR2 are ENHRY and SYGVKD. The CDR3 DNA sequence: TGTGCCATGAGTGAGTCGTCCGGCGGGAGCTCCTACGAGCAGTTCTTC. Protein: CAMSESSGGSSYEQFF.

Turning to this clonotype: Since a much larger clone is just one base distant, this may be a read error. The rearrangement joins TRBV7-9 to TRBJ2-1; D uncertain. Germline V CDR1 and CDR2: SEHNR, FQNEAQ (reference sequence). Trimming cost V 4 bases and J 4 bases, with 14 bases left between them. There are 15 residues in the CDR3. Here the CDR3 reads CASSSPSEPYNEQFF. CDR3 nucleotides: TGTGCCAGCAGCTCACCCTCCGAACCGTACAATGAGCAGTTCTTC.

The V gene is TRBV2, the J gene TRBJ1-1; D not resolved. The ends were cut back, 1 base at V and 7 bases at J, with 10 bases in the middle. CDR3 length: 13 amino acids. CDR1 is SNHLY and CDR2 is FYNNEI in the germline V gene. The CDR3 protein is CASSEEQFSEAFF. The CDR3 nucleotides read TGTGCCAGCAGTGAAGAACAGTTCAGTGAAGCTTTCTTT.

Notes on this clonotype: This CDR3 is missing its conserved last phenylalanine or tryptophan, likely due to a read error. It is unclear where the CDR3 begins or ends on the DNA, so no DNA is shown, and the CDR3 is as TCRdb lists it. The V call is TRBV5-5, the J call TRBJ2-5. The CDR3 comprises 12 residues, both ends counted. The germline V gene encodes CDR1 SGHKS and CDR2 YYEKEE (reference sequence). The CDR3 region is CASSLGTETQYL.